This TCR beta chain was obtained from a study of blood T cell repertoires in COVID-19. Across the study: Sample material is recorded as cDNA or gDNA derived from T cells, B-cell-depleted T cells, or PBMCs.

CDR1 is LNHDA, CDR2 SQIVND, per germline (reference sequence). The CDR3 has 13 amino acids. V was cut by 11 bases and J by 8 bases, with 19 bases left in between. Repertoires were generated with immunoSEQ multiplex PCR, while TCRdb's copy carries only in-frame clones and drops some. The sample lists about 160,000 clones; approximately 80% were seen once. Participants had their cohort set by participant-reported clinical history. The chain has TRBV19 and TRBJ2-1, with D maybe TRBD1 (5 bases). The sample was PBMCs or T cells enriched from blood (not recorded which). The source of this sequence is a middle-aged man who had recovered from COVID-19. The DNA of the CDR3 is TGTGCCGGCTCGATCCAGGGTTCGGATGAGCAGTTCTTC. Protein product: CAGSIQGSDEQFF.